This T cell receptor beta chain was sequenced for a study of CD8+CD57+ T cells in acquired aplastic anemia. Study as a whole: DNA per sorted CD4+ or CD8+ sample ranged 0.2 to 27.4 ug, averaging roughly 3.2 ug.

The CDR3 sequence is 14 residues long. The germline V gene encodes CDR1 KGHDR and CDR2 SFDVKD. V lost 5 bases and J lost 2; bases outside the gene matches: 3. CDR3 and TCR beta VDJ profiling relied on genomic DNA as the template. Each CDR3 protein gets one entry after TCRdb re-called the reads with MiXCR. Of about 120,000 distinct CDR3 sequences listed, 55% to 70% are singletons. It was patients with CD8+CD57+ cell expansion by flow cytometry who were chosen for sequencing. Among the patients, none had received any therapy at the time of blood sampling. Sequencing was done on a sample of sorted CD4+, CD8+, or CD8+CD57+ T cells (not recorded which) from PBMCs. The source is a human donor with aplastic anemia. J is TRBJ2-7 and V is TRBV24-1; 9 bases match TRBD1. The CDR3 loop is CATSGGTGTYEQYF. For the CDR3, the DNA is TGTGCCACCAGTGGTGGGACAGGGACCTACGAGCAGTACTTC.